The next 23 T cell receptor beta chains were all read from a single sample in a study of CD8 T cells in ankylosing spondylitis. TCRdb re-derived calls from the 5' RACE reads in MiXCR, one entry per CDR3 protein. The sample has a few hundred thousand distinct CDR3 sequences, about 10% seen once. The specimen was blood, either unsorted or a sorted T cell fraction (not recorded which). These receptors were taken from a male donor with ankylosing spondylitis or in good health (not recorded which).

The chain carries TRBV20-1 and TRBJ2-7; 9 bases agree with TRBD1. This CDR3 comprises 13 residues. The V gene's germline CDR1 is DFQATT and CDR2 SNEGSKA (reference sequence). Losses at the gene ends were 3 bases for V and 6 bases for J; bases not matched to a gene: 6. The CDR3 loop is CSASRDRVVEQYF. CDR3 bases: TGCAGTGCTAGCCGGGACAGGGTCGTCGAGCAGTACTTC.

This clonotype was counted ten times or more. The chain links TRBV5-1 to TRBJ2-6; no firm D call. The germline V gene has CDR1 SGHRS and CDR2 YFSETQ. The germline V and J ends were trimmed by 0 bases and 0 bases, with 4 bases remaining between them. The length of the CDR3 is 15 residues. The CDR3 spells CASSLGSSGANVLTF. In DNA form, the CDR3 reads TGCGCCAGCAGCTTGGGTTCCTCTGGGGCCAACGTCCTGACTTTC. The full variable domain, rest sourced from reference TRBV5-1 and TRBJ2-6, is KAGVTQTPRYLIKTRGQQVTLSCSPISGHRSVSWYQQTPGQGLQFLFEYFSETQRNKGNFPGRFSGRQFSNSRSEMNVSTLELGDSALYLCASSLGSSGANVLTFGAGSRLTVL.

CDR3 sequence reads: CASSLASGGEQYF. The CDR3 nucleotides read TGTGCCAGCAGCTTAGCGTCAGGGGGCGAGCAGTACTTC. The genes are TRBV7-6 and TRBJ2-7, with 7 nucleotides matching TRBD1. The ends lost 0 bases at V and 6 bases at J; junction bases unmatched: 2. The CDR3 consists of 13 residues. CDR1 is SGHVS and CDR2 is FNYEAQ in the germline V gene.

V and J are TRBV13 and TRBJ2-2; possibly TRBD2 for D (5 bases). Germline lookup yields CDR1 PRHDT and CDR2 FYEKMQ (reference sequence). The CDR3 sequence is 14 residues long. V lost 4 bases and J 5 bases, leaving 11 bases between the germline ends. CDR3 sequence (DNA): TGTGCCAGCAGCTCCTGGGAGTTTACCGGGGAGCTGTTTTTT. Translation: CASSSWEFTGELFF.

This clonotype was counted a few times. The chain uses TRBV7-2 and TRBJ2-5; 12 nucleotides align to TRBD2. CDR1 is SGHTA and CDR2 is FQGNSA in the germline V gene. V trimming: 5 bases; J trimming: 3 bases; junction bases outside the gene matches: 7. CDR3 size: 16 residues. CDR3: CASSPPASGGEETQYF. Written as DNA, the CDR3 is TGTGCCAGCAGCCCCCCGGCTAGCGGGGGGGAAGAGACCCAGTACTTC.

This clonotype has a handful of counts. The chain uses TRBV7-2 and TRBJ2-1; D perhaps matches TRBD2 (7 bases). V was pared by 3 bases and J by 5 bases, with 14 bases between. Germline CDR1 is SGHTA and CDR2 is FQGNSA. The CDR3 is made up of 15 amino acids. In DNA, the CDR3 is TGTGCCAGCAGCTTGAGAGGGGGGGCCCACAATGAGCAGTTCTTC. Its translation: CASSLRGGAHNEQFF.

This clonotype was detected many times. V and J are TRBV12-3 or TRBV12-4 and TRBJ1-5, with a weak D call TRBD1 (5 bases). The length of the CDR3 is 13 residues. V gave up 6 bases and J gave up 8 bases, with 14 bases separating them. CDR3 in amino acids: CASSRSGGEPQHF. The CDR3 nucleotides are TGTGCCAGCAGCAGATCGGGGGGTGAGCCCCAGCATTTT.

This clonotype was picked up a small number of times. The chain has TRBV6-1 and TRBJ2-3; D is possibly TRBD1 or TRBD2 (5 bases each). The CDR3 runs 12 residues. Germline lookup yields CDR1 MNHNS and CDR2 SASEGT. Trimming removed 2 bases at V and 6 bases at J, with 6 bases between. This chain's CDR3 is CASSEWGDTQYF. The CDR3 DNA sequence: TGTGCCAGCAGTGAATGGGGGGATACGCAGTATTTT.

This chain uses TRBV28 with TRBJ2-1; D is undetermined. The CDR3 runs 11 residues. In germline, CDR1 is MDHEN, CDR2 SYDVKM. Trimming cost V 8 bases and J 5 bases, with 7 bases left between them. DNA of the CDR3: TGTGCCAGCGCGTCGGACAATGAGCAGTTCTTC. Translation: CASASDNEQFF.

This clonotype was seen at least ten times. This chain connects TRBV10-2 to TRBJ1-6; TRBD1 is a possible D gene (6 bases). Germline values: CDR1 WSHSY, CDR2 SAAADI. The CDR3 runs to 15 residues. Trimming took 6 bases from V and 5 from J, leaving 14 bases between them. CDR3 DNA: TGCGCCAGCAGCTGGGGGGCGTTGGATAATTCACCCCTCCACTTT. It is translated as CASSWGALDNSPLHF.

The chain employs TRBV7-2 and TRBJ2-3, with a possible D match to TRBD1 (6 bases). Trimming stripped 6 bases from V and 3 bases from J, with 22 bases between. The germline gives CDR1 SGHTA, CDR2 FQGNSA. This CDR3 contains 17 residues. The CDR3 spells CASRPGQTLSATDTQYF. The CDR3 DNA is TGTGCCAGCAGACCAGGACAGACCCTTTCAGCGACAGATACGCAGTATTTT. The full variable domain, its missing parts supplied by reference TRBV7-2 and TRBJ2-3, is GAGVSQSPSNKVTEKGKDVELRCDPISGHTALYWYRQSLGQGLEFLIYFQGNSAPDKSGLPSDRFSAERTGGSVSTLTIQRTQQEDSAVYLCASRPGQTLSATDTQYFGPGTRLTVL.

The V call is TRBV20-1, the J call TRBJ1-2; D is ambiguous. The CDR3 sequence is 15 residues long. From germline, CDR1 is DFQATT and CDR2 SNEGSKA (reference sequence). Trimming left V 0 bases short and J 7 bases short, with 18 bases between. The CDR3, as DNA: TGCAGTGCTAGAGATATTGCACCTTCAAGTGGTGGCTACACCTTC. Amino acids: CSARDIAPSSGGYTF.

The chain employs TRBV5-1 and TRBJ2-2, with 7 bases matching TRBD1. V lost 4 bases and J lost 7; bases outside the gene matches: 7. Germline V lookup: CDR1 SGHRS, CDR2 YFSETQ. The CDR3 is made up of 14 amino acids. The CDR3, as DNA: TGCGCCAGCAGCCTAGATACAGGGGACGGGGAGCTGTTTTTT. Encoded protein: CASSLDTGDGELFF.

The gene calls are TRBV5-1 and TRBJ2-7; TRBD2 aligns across 7 bases. With 2 bases clipped from V and 3 bases from J, the junction kept 2 bases outside the gene matches. Per germline, CDR1 SGHRS and CDR2 YFSETQ. The CDR3 is made up of 13 amino acids. The CDR3 DNA follows: TGCGCCAGCAGCTTAGCGGGGTTCTACGAGCAGTACTTC. The encoded protein is CASSLAGFYEQYF.

This clonotype was counted a few times. The chain joins TRBV11-1 to TRBJ2-1; 12 bases are a match to TRBD2. This CDR3 has 20 amino acids. Germline assignment: CDR1 SGHAT and CDR2 FQDESV (reference sequence). J gave up 4 bases and V 5 bases, and 18 bases lay outside the gene matches. CDR3 DNA sequence: TGTGCCAGCAGCCTCCCCGGACAGGGTCCGACTAGCGGGAGATACAATGAGCAGTTCTTC. This gives the protein CASSLPGQGPTSGRYNEQFF.

This clonotype appeared many times. The CDR3 region has the DNA TGCAGTGCTACCCGGTTGGGCGTTATTTTGGATGAGCAGTTCTTC. Translated, it gives CSATRLGVILDEQFF. The genes are TRBV20-1 and TRBJ2-1, with unresolved D. Germline V gene data show CDR1 as DFQATT and CDR2 as SNEGSKA (reference sequence). This CDR3 has 15 residues. Trimming left V 4 bases short and J 8 bases short, with 21 bases between.

This chain joins TRBV12-3 or TRBV12-4 and TRBJ2-6; no clear D. The length of the CDR3 is 15 residues. The germline V and J ends were trimmed by 7 bases and 2 bases, with 12 bases remaining between them. DNA of the CDR3: TGTGCCAGCACCATGTCGGGTGCTGGGGCCAACGTCCTGACTTTC. Translation: CASTMSGAGANVLTF.

This rearrangement joins TRBV7-9 to TRBJ1-4, with D unresolved. CDR3 size: 14 residues. The germline V and J ends were trimmed by 4 bases and 9 bases, with 15 bases remaining between them. CDR1 and CDR2 (germline): SEHNR, FQNEAQ (reference sequence). The CDR3 nucleotides are TGTGCCAGCAGCTCGGATTTAGCTGACCAAAAACTGTTTTTT. This translates into CASSSDLADQKLFF.

The chain is built from TRBV29-1 and TRBJ1-4; maybe TRBD1 (5 bases). V was pared by 7 bases and J by 10 bases, with 16 bases between. CDR1 SQVTM and CDR2 ANQGSEA come from the germline V gene. The CDR3 is 12 amino acids. CDR3 nucleotides: TGCAGCGGTGACACCGGGGGTGGAAAACTGTTTTTT. Amino acid sequence: CSGDTGGGKLFF.

This chain joins TRBV6-6 and TRBJ1-1, with a possible D match to TRBD1 (6 bases). This CDR3 contains 13 residues. The germline gives CDR1 MNHNY, CDR2 SVGAGI (reference sequence). V was cut by 2 bases and J by 6 bases, with 10 bases left in between. The CDR3 bases are TGTGCCAGCAGTTACGGGAAGGGGGCTGAAGCTTTCTTT. It encodes CASSYGKGAEAFF.

The chain employs TRBV18 and TRBJ2-2; D is unresolved. Germline V lookup: CDR1 KGHSH, CDR2 LQKENI. Trimming shortened V by 4 bases and J by 0 bases, and 12 bases separated the two germline ends. CDR3 length: 16 amino acids. The CDR3 here is CASSHYPRTNTGELFF. The CDR3 coding sequence is TGTGCCAGCTCACACTATCCCCGCACGAACACCGGGGAGCTGTTTTTT. The whole variable domain, filled in from reference TRBV18 and TRBJ2-2, reads NAGVMQNPRHLVRRRGQEARLRCSPMKGHSHVYWYRQLPEEGLKFMVYLQKENIIDESGMPKERFSAEFPKEGPSILRIQQVVRGDSAAYFCASSHYPRTNTGELFFGEGSRLTVL.

At least ten counts were recorded for this clonotype. The J gene is TRBJ2-3, the V gene TRBV20-1, with D unresolved. Germline V lookup: CDR1 DFQATT, CDR2 SNEGSKA (reference sequence). The V end was cut by 1 base, the J end by 1 base, with 9 bases between. The CDR3 extends over 14 amino acids. CDR3 DNA sequence: TGCAGTGCTAGAGTTCAGCCGGGCACAGATACGCAGTATTTT. Translation gives CSARVQPGTDTQYF.

This clonotype was seen many times. The CDR3: CASSQVSRSYEQYF. The CDR3 coding sequence is TGTGCCAGCAGCCAAGTTTCAAGGTCCTACGAGCAGTACTTC. The rearrangement joins TRBV4-2 to TRBJ2-7, with D unresolved. This CDR3 spans 14 amino acids. CDR1 LGHNA and CDR2 YNFKEQ come from the germline V gene. V gave up 1 base and J gave up 1 base, with 8 bases separating them.